The 3 T cell receptor beta chains presented below share a single source sample, sequenced in a study of cytomegalovirus exposure and HLA in healthy donors. PCR primers comprised 60 Vbeta and 13 Jbeta primers. The protocol was immunoSEQ multiplex PCR, while the TCRdb copy is restricted to in-frame clones and leaves out a portion. Found here are 100,000 to 150,000 clones; the top ten clones hold 2.2%. The source material was PBMCs. The receptors here all came from a man aged 40-55 years in good health and CMV-seronegative.

The chain couples TRBV7-2 to TRBJ2-5; the D gene is possibly TRBD2 (5 bases). The CDR3 length is 14 residues. Trimming removed 1 base at V and 1 base at J, with 7 bases between. Germline V CDR1 and CDR2: SGHTA, FQGNSA. The DNA for the CDR3 is TGTGCCAGCAGCTTAGAAAGCGGCCAAGAGACCCAGTACTTC. Translation gives CASSLESGQETQYF.

The rearrangement joins TRBV19 to TRBJ2-7; no clear D gene. In germline, CDR1 is LNHDA, CDR2 SQIVND (reference sequence). V was clipped by 0 bases and J by 3 bases, with 6 bases between them. The CDR3 consists of 13 residues. CDR3 sequence reads: CASSIEYSYEQYF. In nucleotides, the CDR3 is TGTGCCAGTAGTATAGAGTACAGCTACGAGCAGTACTTC. Together with reference TRBV19 and TRBJ2-7, the CDR3 gives the full variable domain: DGGITQSPKYLFRKEGQNVTLSCEQNLNHDAMYWYRQDPGQGLRLIYYSQIVNDFQKGDIAEGYSVSREKKESFPLTVTSAQKNPTAFYLCASSIEYSYEQYFGPGTRLTVT.

The rearrangement links TRBV5-1 to TRBJ1-4, with 8 nucleotides matching TRBD1. The CDR3 is made up of 14 amino acids. Germline V gene lookup returns CDR1 SGHRS and CDR2 YFSETQ. V lost 7 bases and J lost 6; bases outside the gene matches: 8. The CDR3 nucleotides read TGCGCCAGCCGCGAACAGGGGGGGGATGAAAAACTGTTTTTT. Amino acid sequence: CASREQGGDEKLFF.